The clone carrying this T cell receptor (beta chain) was counted at least ten times. Its antigen is still unknown. V was shortened by 5 bases and J by 4 bases, with 14 bases between the two germline ends. The CDR3 consists of 14 residues. This entry belongs to a study of T cells in Graves' hyperthyroidism and ophthalmopathy. Study background: Peripheral blood was collected at initial diagnosis, before any treatment. Regarding the study as a whole: Ophthalmopathy got predicted by the model a median about 6.5 months before its onset.

Amplified TCR beta CDR3 regions came from RNA transcripts. First-round RT-PCR with HTBI primers amplified the TCR CDR3 region. MiXCR was run by TCRdb on the multiplex PCR reads, yielding one entry per CDR3 protein. The top ten clones hold roughly 7.7% of a sample with fewer than 650,000 distinct CDR3 sequences, 12% to 15% of them seen once. The sequence came from a woman aged 18 to 35 with Graves' ophthalmopathy. Sequenced: blood. The chain is built from TRBV12-3 or TRBV12-4 and TRBJ1-2; no clear D. CDR3 bases: TGTGCCAGCAGTCTCCAAGGGCTCATCTATGGCTACACCTTC. Protein product: CASSLQGLIYGYTF.